At least ten counts were recorded for the clone carrying this T cell receptor beta chain. Its antigen is undetermined. The germline gives CDR1 MNHEY, CDR2 SMNVEV (reference sequence). The CDR3 totals 15 residues. With 3 bases clipped from V and 9 bases from J, the junction kept 7 bases outside the gene matches. Arm-PCR of CDR3 regions and iRepertoire HTBI primers were used to build TCR beta libraries. One entry per CDR3 protein results from TCRdb running MiXCR on the multiplex PCR reads. This table has some 240,000 distinct CDR3 sequences, roughly a fifth appearing once. The sample comes from a study of regulatory T cells in long-lasting Graves disease. As for the study in general: Newly diagnosed Graves' patients had taken antithyroid drugs under 3 months. Study results and limitations: Persistent-disease Graves' patients showed less TCR diversity than new cases. TRBV28, TRBJ1-2 and TRBJ2-5 were favored in persistent disease.

Time point denoted: newly diagnosed GD, antithyroid drugs for less than 3 months. RNA isolated from PBMCs was used to make the TCR library. The same data also went into a second study, on T cells in Graves' hyperthyroidism and ophthalmopathy. That report adds: The study used the HTBI primer set for a first-round RT-PCR of the TCR CDR3.

The chain combines TRBV27 with TRBJ1-6; 8 positions agree with TRBD1. The sequenced sample was peripheral blood mononuclear cells (PBMCs), obtained at new diagnosis, from a patient treated with antithyroid drugs. This TCR was recovered from a woman between 25 and 40 years old with Graves disease. CDR3 nucleotides: TGTGCCAGCAGTTTGGCAGGGGGCAGGGGTTCACCCCTCCACTTT. Protein: CASSLAGGRGSPLHF.